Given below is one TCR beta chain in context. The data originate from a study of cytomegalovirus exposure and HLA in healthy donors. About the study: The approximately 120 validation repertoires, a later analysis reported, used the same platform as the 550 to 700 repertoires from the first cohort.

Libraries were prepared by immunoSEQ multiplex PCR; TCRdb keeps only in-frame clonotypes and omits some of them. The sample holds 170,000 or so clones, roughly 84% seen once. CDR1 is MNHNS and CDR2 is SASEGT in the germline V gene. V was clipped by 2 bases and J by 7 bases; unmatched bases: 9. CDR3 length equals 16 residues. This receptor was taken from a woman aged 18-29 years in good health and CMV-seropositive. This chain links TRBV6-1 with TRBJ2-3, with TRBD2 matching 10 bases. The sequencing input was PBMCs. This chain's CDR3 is CASSEHLAGGLNTQYF. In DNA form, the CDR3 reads TGTGCCAGCAGTGAACACTTAGCGGGGGGTCTGAATACGCAGTATTTT.